The entry that follows covers one T cell receptor (beta chain) sequence. The antigen remains undetermined. Trimming at V came to 5 bases and at J to 2 bases, leaving 5 bases not matched to a gene. The CDR3 is 15 amino acids. Germline V gene data show CDR1 as MNHEY and CDR2 as SVGAGI. Treatment indicated: oral pan-JAK inhibitor, 5-10 mg twice daily. This entry belongs to a study of CD8+ T cells in alopecia areata. Study background: Those patients who were treated received oral tofacitinib, which was given at 5 to 10 mg twice daily for moderate-to-severe alopecia areata. Affected scalp percentage set treated patients' severity scores.

After isolation, RNA underwent reverse transcription to generate cDNA as the sequencing template. Using immunoSEQ multiplex PCR, the repertoire was profiled, and TCRdb retains in-frame clones only, with some absent. The table shows a few hundred thousand clones, with around 65% occurring only once. The study, taken as a whole, reports: Tofacitinib delivered significant drops in scalp clonality and in expanded CD8+ clones among the top 100. Higher clonality and more expanded CD8+ clones appeared in lesional than normal scalp.

This rearrangement joins TRBV6-5 to TRBJ1-5, with 8 nucleotides matching TRBD1. The sequencing used CD4+ T cells sorted from blood, collected between weeks 44 and 45, from a patient treated with tofacitinib. The source is a human donor with alopecia areata. The CDR3 region has the DNA TGTGCCAGCAGTCTGAACAGGGGGGGCAATCAGCCCCAGCATTTT. Its translation is CASSLNRGGNQPQHF.